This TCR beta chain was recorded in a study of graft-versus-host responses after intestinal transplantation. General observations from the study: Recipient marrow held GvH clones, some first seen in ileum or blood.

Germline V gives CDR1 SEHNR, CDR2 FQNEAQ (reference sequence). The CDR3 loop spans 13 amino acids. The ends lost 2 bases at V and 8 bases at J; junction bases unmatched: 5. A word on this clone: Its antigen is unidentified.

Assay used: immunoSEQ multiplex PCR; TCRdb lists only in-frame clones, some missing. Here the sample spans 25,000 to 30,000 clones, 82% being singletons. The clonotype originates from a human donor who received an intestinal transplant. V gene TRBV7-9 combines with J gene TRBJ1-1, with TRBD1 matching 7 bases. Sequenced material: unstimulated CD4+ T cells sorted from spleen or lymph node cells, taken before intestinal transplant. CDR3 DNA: TGTGCCAGCAGCTTAAGCCGGGACAGAGAAGCTTTCTTT. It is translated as CASSLSRDREAFF.